A single TCR beta chain is shown here with its context. Its antigen remains unidentified. This entry is derived from a study of cytomegalovirus exposure and HLA in healthy donors. Study conclusions and caveats: It was confirmed in vitro that three of the CMV-associated chains were specific for CMV antigens. Within the data, a cluster of highly shared sequence variants was likely a sequencing artifact. Later analysis showed most CMV-associated TCR beta chains appearing HLA-restricted. As was reported, the classifier diagnosed cytomegalovirus status with high specificity and sensitivity.

V dropped 3 bases and J dropped 6; count of bases not matched to a gene: 3. The CDR3 length is 14 residues. Germline V lookup: CDR1 SGHRS, CDR2 YFSETQ. With 60 Vbeta and 13 Jbeta primers, the PCR was carried out. Profiling relied on immunoSEQ multiplex PCR, and the TCRdb table lists in-frame clones only, not all of them. Of approximately 110,000 clones listed, around four fifths are singletons. The V and J genes are TRBV5-1 and TRBJ1-5; 10 bases fit TRBD1. Sequenced: PBMCs. The origin of this receptor is a man aged 30 to 39 in good health and CMV-seronegative. The CDR3 nucleotides are TGCGCCAGCAGCTCGACAGGGGGCTCTCAGCCCCAGCATTTT. Its translation: CASSSTGGSQPQHF. The full variable domain, rest sourced from reference TRBV5-1 and TRBJ1-5, is KAGVTQTPRYLIKTRGQQVTLSCSPISGHRSVSWYQQTPGQGLQFLFEYFSETQRNKGNFPGRFSGRQFSNSRSEMNVSTLELGDSALYLCASSSTGGSQPQHFGDGTRLSIL.